Listed below are T cell receptor beta chains from one sample, sequenced in a study of blood T cell repertoires in COVID-19. TCRdb's table, derived via immunoSEQ multiplex PCR, lists solely in-frame clones and lacks some. The table shows nearly 200,000 clones, with 80% to 85% occurring only once. Sequencing was performed on PBMCs or T cells enriched from blood (not recorded which). Source of these receptors: a middle-aged man who had recovered from COVID-19. Both conserved end residues are part of each CDR3. D genes are given only for firm matches. Clone size is shown for a subset of rows, as once, few, many or a class of expanded clone.

D gene	clone size	V gene	J gene	CDR3 protein	CDR3 DNA
-	-	TRBV4-2	TRBJ1-6	CASSQETGSSYNSPLHF	TGTGCCAGCAGCCAAGAGACAGGAAGCTCCTATAATTCACCCCTCCACTTT
-	few	TRBV5-4	TRBJ1-6	CASSLAAGYNSPLHF	TGTGCCAGCAGCTTGGCGGCAGGTTATAATTCACCCCTCCACTTT
TRBD1	-	TRBV7-8	TRBJ2-5	CASSSGQGENF	TGTGCCAGCAGCTCAGGACAGGGGGAAAACTTC
TRBD1	-	TRBV6-1	TRBJ1-4	CASSEFGTAFEREKLFF	TGTGCCAGCAGTGAATTCGGGACAGCATTCGAAAGGGAAAAACTGTTTTTT
TRBD2	-	TRBV2	TRBJ2-1	CASGTSGRNNNEQFF	TGTGCCAGCGGGACTAGCGGGAGAAATAACAATGAGCAGTTCTTC
-	-	TRBV6-1	TRBJ1-2	CASSEAGTIYGYTF	TGTGCCAGCAGTGAAGCGGGGACAATATATGGCTACACCTTC
-	few	TRBV29-1	TRBJ2-7	CSVAGWESYEQYF	TGCAGCGTTGCGGGGTGGGAGTCCTACGAGCAGTACTTC
-	-	TRBV18	TRBJ2-1	CASSPQVSRDNEQFF	TGTGCCAGCTCACCACAGGTTTCCAGGGACAATGAGCAGTTCTTC
-	few	TRBV5-1	TRBJ1-6	CASSTESYNSPLHF	TGCGCCAGCAGTACGGAGTCCTATAATTCACCCCTCCACTTT
-	-	TRBV28	TRBJ1-2	CASSLGLLINYGYTF	TGTGCCAGCAGTTTAGGGCTGCTGATTAACTATGGCTACACCTTC
TRBD1	-	TRBV3-1/TRBV3-2	TRBJ2-7	CASTREGAKEQYF	TGTGCCAGCACCCGAGAGGGGGCCAAGGAGCAGTACTTC
-	-	TRBV10-3	TRBJ1-1	CAISESGIRTEAFF	TGTGCCATCAGTGAGTCCGGGATCCGGACTGAAGCTTTCTTT
-	once	TRBV5-5	TRBJ1-6	CASSLAGTAINSPLHF	TGTGCCAGCAGCTTGGCCGGTACAGCCATTAATTCACCCCTCCACTTT
TRBD1	-	TRBV27	TRBJ1-1	CASSFTGGNARTEAFF	TGTGCCAGCAGTTTCACAGGGGGCAATGCGAGGACTGAAGCTTTCTTT
TRBD2	-	TRBV4-1	TRBJ2-1	CASSPGLAGGIRTEEFF	TGCGCCAGCAGCCCGGGACTAGCGGGGGGAATAAGGACTGAGGAGTTCTTC
-	-	TRBV11-1	TRBJ2-5	CASTTGLGETQYF	TGTGCCAGCACCACGGGACTGGGCGAGACCCAGTACTTC
-	-	TRBV7-2	TRBJ2-5	CASSLRVQETQYF	TGTGCCAGCAGCTTGAGGGTCCAAGAGACCCAGTACTTC
TRBD1	-	TRBV19	TRBJ1-4	CASRIRTGSREKLFF	TGTGCCAGTAGGATCAGGACAGGGTCGAGAGAAAAACTGTTTTTT